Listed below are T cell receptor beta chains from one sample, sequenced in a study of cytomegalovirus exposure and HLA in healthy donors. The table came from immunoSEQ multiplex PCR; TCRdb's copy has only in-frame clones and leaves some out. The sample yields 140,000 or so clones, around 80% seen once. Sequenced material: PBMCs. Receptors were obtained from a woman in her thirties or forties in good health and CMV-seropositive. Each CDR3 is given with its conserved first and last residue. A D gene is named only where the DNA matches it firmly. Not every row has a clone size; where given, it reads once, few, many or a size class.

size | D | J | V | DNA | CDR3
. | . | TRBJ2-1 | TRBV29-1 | TGCAGCGTTGAATGGATTGGGGGGGGCCGCTCCTACAATGAGCAGTTCTTC | CSVEWIGGGRSYNEQFF
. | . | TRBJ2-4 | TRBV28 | TGTGCCAGCAGCGTAGATTTAGCCAAAAACATTCAGTACTTC | CASSVDLAKNIQYF
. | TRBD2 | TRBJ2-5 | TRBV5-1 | TGCGCCAGCAGCCCGGGACTAGCGGGGGTGGACCAAGAGACCCAGTACTTC | CASSPGLAGVDQETQYF
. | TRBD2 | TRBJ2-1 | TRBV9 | TGTGCCAGCAGCGTAGAGGGACTAGCAGTGAATGAGCAGTTCTTC | CASSVEGLAVNEQFF
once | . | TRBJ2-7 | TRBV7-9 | TGTGCCAGCAGCTCACAGGGTCGGACTCCCTACGAGCAGTACTTC | CASSSQGRTPYEQYF
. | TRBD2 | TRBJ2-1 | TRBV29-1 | TGCAGCGTGGATGGGGGTCTAGCGGGAACCTACAATGAGCAGTTCTTC | CSVDGGLAGTYNEQFF
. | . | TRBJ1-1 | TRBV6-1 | TGTGCCAGCAGTCAAGGACAGTACGACACTGAAGCTTTCTTT | CASSQGQYDTEAFF
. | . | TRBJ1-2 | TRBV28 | TGTGCCAGCAGCTGGGGGGGTGGCTACACCTTC | CASSWGGGYTF
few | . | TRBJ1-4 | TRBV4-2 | TGTGCCAGCAGCCAAGGGGGAGGGCCTGCAACTAATGAAAAACTGTTTTTT | CASSQGGGPATNEKLFF
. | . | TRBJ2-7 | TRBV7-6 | TGTGCCAGCAGCTTGGCACCAAACTACGAGCAGTACTTC | CASSLAPNYEQYF
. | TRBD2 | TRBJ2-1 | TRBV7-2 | TGTGCCAGCAGCTTGAGGACTAGCGAAAGATACAATGAGCAGTTCTTC | CASSLRTSERYNEQFF
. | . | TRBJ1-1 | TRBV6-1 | TGTGCCAGCAGTATAAGGGGATCTGAAGCTTTCTTT | CASSIRGSEAFF
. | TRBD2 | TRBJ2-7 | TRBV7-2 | TGTGCCAGCAGCTCGGGACTAGCGGGAGTCGGGTACGAGCAGTACTTC | CASSSGLAGVGYEQYF
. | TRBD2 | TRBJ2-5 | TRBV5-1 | TGCGCCAGCAGTAGGAGCGGGGCCATCCAAGAGACCCAGTACTTC | CASSRSGAIQETQYF
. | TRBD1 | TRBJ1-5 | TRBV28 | TGTGCCAGCAGTCCGGACAGGGGTAATCAGCCCCAGCATTTT | CASSPDRGNQPQHF
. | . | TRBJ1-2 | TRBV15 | TGTGCCACCAGCAGAGAGCGACAGTCTAACTATGGCTACACCTTC | CATSRERQSNYGYTF
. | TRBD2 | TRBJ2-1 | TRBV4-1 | TGCGCCAGCAGCCAGGGTTCCCAACTAGCGGCTCACTACAATGAGCAGTTCTTC | CASSQGSQLAAHYNEQFF
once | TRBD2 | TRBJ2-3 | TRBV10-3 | TGTGCCACCGATATGGGGGGACTATCCACAGATACGCAGTATTTT | CATDMGGLSTDTQYF
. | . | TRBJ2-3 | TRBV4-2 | TGTGCCAGCAGCCACCCCCGACAGGACCCTACCACAGATACGCAGTATTTT | CASSHPRQDPTTDTQYF
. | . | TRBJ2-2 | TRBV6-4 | TGTGCCAGCAGTGTTACCGGACTCAACACCGGGGAGCTGTTTTTT | CASSVTGLNTGELFF
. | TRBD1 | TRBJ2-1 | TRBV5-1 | TGCGCCAGCAGCTTACAGGGGGCCCAGGGCGATGAGCAGTTCTTC | CASSLQGAQGDEQFF
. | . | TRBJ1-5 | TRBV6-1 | TGTGCCAGCAGTGAAGCAACCAGGGTGGGAAATCAGCCCCAGCATTTT | CASSEATRVGNQPQHF
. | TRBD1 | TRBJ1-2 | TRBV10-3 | TGTGCCATCAGTGAGTCTGGGACAGGGGGCGGTGGCTACACCTTC | CAISESGTGGGGYTF
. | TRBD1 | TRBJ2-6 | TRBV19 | TGTGCCAGTAGGGGGCTGGGGACAGGGGACCCTGGGGCCAACGTCCTGACTTTC | CASRGLGTGDPGANVLTF
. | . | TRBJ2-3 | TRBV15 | TGTGCCACCAGCAGTTATCTCACAGATACGCAGTATTTT | CATSSYLTDTQYF
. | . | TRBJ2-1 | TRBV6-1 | TGTGCCAGCAGTGGGCTAGCGTTGGGGAATGAGCAGTTCTTC | CASSGLALGNEQFF
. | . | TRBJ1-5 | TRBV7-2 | TGTGCCAGCAGCTTAGCGCCCCAGCAGCCCCAGCATTTT | CASSLAPQQPQHF
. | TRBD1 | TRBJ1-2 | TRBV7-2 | TGTGCCAGCATCCCGGGACAGGGAGGTGGCTACACCTTC | CASIPGQGGGYTF